This is a list of T cell receptor beta chains from one sample in a study of T cells in pancreatic ductal adenocarcinoma. TCRdb keeps only in-frame clones here, not all; method: immunoSEQ multiplex PCR. The sample carries roughly 100,000 clones, nearly 95% recorded once. The sequencing sample was made of PBMCs. All receptors derive from a human donor with pancreatic ductal adenocarcinoma. CDR3s leave out the opening cysteine and the closing phenylalanine or tryptophan. Fields, in order: J gene, V gene, CDR3 protein.

TRBJ2-7,TRBV28,ASSFPGQSWEQY
TRBJ2-5,TRBV5-1,ASSLAGPEAETQY
TRBJ2-2,TRBV5-1,ASSYSLEYTGELF
TRBJ2-7,TRBV18,ASSASGPYEQY
TRBJ2-5,TRBV15,ATSRDRGGGLETQY
TRBJ2-3,TRBV7-6,ASSFTFGIDTQY
TRBJ2-7,TRBV27,ASSLFRPSGIGAYEQY
TRBJ2-1,TRBV2,ASSELAGGVEQF
TRBJ2-2,TRBV5-1,ASSSYSTGGDAGELF
TRBJ1-1,TRBV6-5,ASRGANLNTEAF
TRBJ2-3,TRBV5-1,ASSLQAREDTQY
TRBJ2-2,TRBV7-6,ASSPQQGRSTGELF
TRBJ2-5,TRBV5-8,ASSLGRGIPETQY
TRBJ2-7,TRBV6-5,ASSWGSAGGSEQY
TRBJ2-6,TRBV9,ASSYGFSGANVLT
TRBJ2-3,TRBV5-4,ASSLAGGTDTQY
TRBJ1-5,TRBV6-5,ASRVQGNQPQH
TRBJ2-4,TRBV2,ASSEEEGGSIQY
TRBJ2-1,TRBV30,AWTVLANNEQF
TRBJ1-2,TRBV2,ASRSLRESGYT
TRBJ2-7,TRBV7-6,ASSSGDRNYEQY
TRBJ1-5,TRBV7-9,ASSPAGFNQPQH
TRBJ1-4,TRBV2,ASSGGGKLF
TRBJ2-7,TRBV10-3,AISESAAYEQY
TRBJ1-2,TRBV29-1,SVDRGRDGYT
TRBJ1-2,TRBV6-5,ASSYSIGGVGYT
TRBJ2-5,TRBV2,ASRQVETQY
TRBJ2-7,TRBV5-8,ASSLASGRAYEQY
TRBJ2-3,TRBV7-9,ASSPLLGAATDTQY
TRBJ2-7,TRBV10-1,ARIRAGQPSYEQY
TRBJ1-1,TRBV19,ASSIEGGTEAF